The 13 T cell receptor beta chains listed next were all sequenced from one sample in a study of technical replicates of blood from a handful of donors. The method was immunoSEQ multiplex PCR; TCRdb's version includes in-frame clones alone and lacks a portion of them. The sample lists more than 90,000 clones, about 94% occurring once. Input material: T cells isolated from PBMCs. All receptors come from a human donor in good health.

The table lists this clone with a count of one. The chain links TRBV10-1 to TRBJ1-3; 8 bases map to TRBD1. V shed 3 bases and J 8 bases; nucleotides not matched to a gene: 9. CDR1 WNHNN and CDR2 SYGVQD come from the germline V gene (reference sequence). CDR3 length: 15 amino acids. CDR3 loop: CASSEFQGATDTIYF. CDR3 coding DNA: TGCGCCAGCAGTGAATTTCAGGGGGCCACGGACACCATATATTTT.

CDR3 amino acids: CASRTLYQETQYF. In nucleotides, the CDR3 is TGTGCCAGTAGAACTCTGTACCAAGAGACCCAGTACTTC. The chain carries TRBV19 and TRBJ2-5; D unclear. The CDR3 spans 13 residues. Germline-derived CDR1 and CDR2 are LNHDA and SQIVND (reference sequence). Between the trimmed V and J ends, which lost 6 bases and 0 bases, there was a span of 8 bases.

This chain uses TRBV4-2 with TRBJ2-2; a possible D gene is TRBD2 (6 bases). The CDR3 spans 18 residues. Trimming left V 1 base short and J 6 bases short, with 21 bases between. The germline CDR1 and CDR2 sequences are LGHNA and YNFKEQ. In DNA form, the CDR3 reads TGTGCCAGCAGCCAAGTTTTAAGAACTAGCCGAAGGCCCGGGGAGCTGTTTTTT. It encodes CASSQVLRTSRRPGELFF.

This chain links TRBV9 with TRBJ2-5, with 11 bases identical to TRBD2. There are 15 residues in the CDR3. Per germline, CDR1 SGDLS and CDR2 YYNGEE. Trimming removed 5 bases from V and 5 bases from J; junction bases left unmatched: 8. The CDR3: CASRETSGASETQYF. The CDR3, as DNA: TGTGCCAGCAGAGAGACTAGCGGGGCCTCGGAGACCCAGTACTTC. Together with reference TRBV9 and TRBJ2-5, the CDR3 gives the full variable domain: DSGVTQTPKHLITATGQRVTLRCSPRSGDLSVYWYQQSLDQGLQFLIQYYNGEERAKGNILERFSAQQFPDLHSELNLSSLELGDSALYFCASRETSGASETQYFGPGTRLLVL.

This rearrangement joins TRBV6-9 to TRBJ1-1, with a weak D call TRBD1 (5 bases). With 6 bases removed from V and 0 bases from J, the gap between germline ends came to 14 bases. Germline lookup yields CDR1 MNHGY and CDR2 SVAAGI. CDR3 length equals 15 residues. For the CDR3, the DNA is TGTGCCAGCAGCCTACACACAGGATTGAACACTGAAGCTTTCTTT. Translated, it gives CASSLHTGLNTEAFF.

The CDR3 DNA reads TGCAGCGTTGGCCGGACAGGAGAGACCCAGTACTTC. Encoded protein: CSVGRTGETQYF. V gene TRBV29-1 combines with J gene TRBJ2-5; 7 bases are a match to TRBD1. V gave up 4 bases and J gave up 4 bases; unmatched junction bases: 3. The germline V gene encodes CDR1 SQVTM and CDR2 ANQGSEA. The CDR3 contains 12 residues.

The V and J genes are TRBV29-1 and TRBJ2-7; possible D gene TRBD1, 5 bases. The germline V gene has CDR1 SQVTM and CDR2 ANQGSEA. The CDR3 spans 11 residues. The V end was cut by 4 bases, the J end by 3 bases, with 7 bases between. CDR3 sequence: CSVGTNYEQYF. CDR3 nucleotides: TGCAGCGTTGGGACAAACTACGAGCAGTACTTC.

The rearrangement links TRBV7-3 to TRBJ1-2; the match to TRBD1 covers 11 bases. The germline gives CDR1 SGHTA, CDR2 FQGTGA. The J segment lost 7 bases and the V segment lost 2 bases, leaving 9 bases of the junction unmatched. The CDR3 spans 16 residues. Here the CDR3 DNA reads TGTGCCAGCAGCTTATCCGGTCCCGGGACAGGGGGTGGCTACACCTTC. Residues: CASSLSGPGTGGGYTF.

This chain links TRBV10-3 with TRBJ2-7; possibly TRBD1 for D (6 bases). The CDR3 extends over 15 amino acids. Per germline, CDR1 ENHRY and CDR2 SYGVKD. Trimming pared 6 bases from V and 1 base from J, leaving 16 bases between. The CDR3 DNA follows: TGTGCCATCAGCCCGAAGGGGGATTCTTCCTACGAGCAGTACTTC. This codes for CAISPKGDSSYEQYF.

The V gene is TRBV10-1, the J gene TRBJ2-1; TRBD2 might be the D (5 bases). Trimming cost V 3 bases and J 10 bases, with 13 bases left between them. The CDR3 extends over 13 amino acids. Germline assignment: CDR1 WNHNN and CDR2 SYGVQD (reference sequence). Here the CDR3 DNA reads TGCGCCAGCAGTGAATTACGGACTCAAGAGCAGTTCTTC. It translates to CASSELRTQEQFF.

The chain recombines TRBV2 with TRBJ1-5; D gene uncertain. Germline V gene sequence: CDR1 SNHLY, CDR2 FYNNEI. The CDR3 is 14 amino acids. Trimming took 3 bases from V and 5 from J, leaving 11 bases between them. As DNA, the CDR3 is TGTGCCAGCAGTGAGGAAGGAGGAGATCAGCCCCAGCATTTT. As protein: CASSEEGGDQPQHF.

The chain employs TRBV2 and TRBJ2-3, with TRBD2 as a possible D gene (5 bases). The CDR3 consists of 13 residues. V was shortened by 10 bases and J by 0 bases, with 11 bases between the two germline ends. Germline assignment: CDR1 SNHLY and CDR2 FYNNEI. The CDR3 protein is CATGLGSTDTQYF. CDR3 in DNA: TGTGCCACCGGACTGGGGAGCACAGATACGCAGTATTTT.

This clone is a singleton in its sample. V gene TRBV28 combines with J gene TRBJ1-5, with 7 bases fitting TRBD1. Germline loops: CDR1 MDHEN, CDR2 SYDVKM. V lost 1 base and J lost 2; bases outside the gene matches: 8. There are 17 residues in the CDR3. The CDR3 coding sequence is TGTGCCAGCAGTTTATCGGAGGGGGCCGGTGGCAATCAGCCCCAGCATTTT. Amino acid sequence: CASSLSEGAGGNQPQHF. The whole variable domain, filled in from reference TRBV28 and TRBJ1-5, reads DVKVTQSSRYLVKRTGEKVFLECVQDMDHENMFWYRQDPGLGLRLIYFSYDVKMKEKGDIPEGYSVSREKKERFSLILESASTNQTSMYLCASSLSEGAGGNQPQHFGDGTRLSIL.